The 25 T cell receptor beta chains reported below all come from one sample, sequenced in a study of T cells in women clearing cervical HPV infection. Data came from immunoSEQ multiplex PCR; TCRdb stores just in-frame clones and leaves some out. The sample data list 46,000 or so clones. The specimen sequenced was blood buffy coat. These TCRs come from a woman aged 18 to 75 with a cervical HPV16 infection that either progressed to CIN3+ or cleared (not recorded which).

On this clone itself: The CDR3 extends 3 residues past the end of the read, so its final part is completed from the germline J gene. V usage is TRBV5-1 and J usage is TRBJ2-7, with 10 bases lining up with TRBD2. The CDR3 totals 16 residues. V trimming: 0 bases; J trimming: 2 bases; junction bases outside the gene matches: 5. Germline CDR1 SGHRS, CDR2 YFSETQ. The chain's CDR3 is CASSLVTSGATYEQYF. The CDR3 bases that were read are TGCGCCAGCAGCTTGGTCACTAGCGGGGCGACCTACGAG.

Notes on this clone: The read comes to an end 3 residues before the CDR3 does, leaving the germline J gene to fill in the end. The gene calls are TRBV10-3 and TRBJ2-6, with D possibly being TRBD1 (6 bases). The CDR3 consists of 17 residues. Germline assignment: CDR1 ENHRY and CDR2 SYGVKD. V was clipped by 6 bases and J by 0 bases, with 15 bases between them. The CDR3 sequence: CAIRDPGQDSGANVLTF. The covered CDR3 bases are TGTGCCATCAGGGATCCGGGACAAGACTCTGGGGCCAACGTC.

On this clone itself: The sequenced fragment ends 3 residues before the CDR3 boundary, so the rest is inferred from the germline J gene. The rearrangement joins TRBV19 to TRBJ2-5; TRBD1 agrees at 10 bases. Germline CDR1 reads LNHDA; CDR2 reads SQIVND (reference sequence). This CDR3 is built from 16 residues. V was clipped by 5 bases and J by 3 bases; unmatched bases: 9. The sequenced CDR3 bases are TGTGCCAGTAGTCGACCGTCCGGGACAGGGGAAGAGACC. It specifies CASSRPSGTGEET. The CDR3 reads in full as CASSRPSGTGEETQYF.

Details on this clone: The read ends 3 residues early relative to the CDR3; the germline J gene fills the gap. The chain recombines TRBV19 with TRBJ1-1; 7 bases agree with TRBD1. The trim removed 3 bases at V and 1 base at J, leaving 14 bases unmatched. This CDR3 has 18 amino acids. Germline CDR1 is LNHDA and CDR2 is SQIVND (reference sequence). CDR3 protein: CASSIWGRGQVPNTEAFF. CDR3 bases read: TGTGCCAGTAGTATTTGGGGAAGAGGACAGGTACCGAACACTGAA.

In regard to this clone: The DNA ends 3 residues before the CDR3 does, and the rest of the CDR3 is filled in from the germline J gene. The J gene is TRBJ1-5, the V gene TRBV4-2; possibly TRBD1 for D (5 bases). This CDR3 is built from 17 residues. Germline assignment: CDR1 LGHNA and CDR2 YNFKEQ. Trimming removed 4 bases from V and 6 bases from J, with 22 bases in between. This CDR3 is CASSLTGSLGNFQPQHF. The CDR3 bases that were read are TGTGCCAGCAGCCTAACAGGTTCTTTGGGAAATTTTCAGCCC.

On this clone itself: Coverage ceases 3 residues before the CDR3 finishes, and the germline J gene fills in the end. The chain employs TRBV5-4 and TRBJ1-1; the D gene is possibly TRBD1 (6 bases). The V and J ends lost 4 bases and 5 bases respectively, with 12 bases between them. The CDR3 is made up of 13 amino acids. Germline V gene data show CDR1 as SGHNT and CDR2 as YYREEE (reference sequence). CDR3 residues: CASSLTGMTEAFF. The CDR3 bases that were read are TGTGCCAGCAGCCTCACAGGGATGACTGAA.

Of note for this clone: The missing CDR3 end, 3 residues past where the read stops, is filled in from the germline J gene. This chain uses TRBV16 with TRBJ2-4; maybe TRBD1 (6 bases). V was trimmed by 4 bases and J by 6 bases, leaving 13 bases between them. Per germline, CDR1 KGHSY and CDR2 FQNENV. The CDR3 is 14 amino acids. The DNA read from the CDR3 is TGTGCCAGCAGCCGAACGGGACAAAGAAACATT. This sequence encodes CASSRTGQRNI. The whole CDR3 region reads CASSRTGQRNIQYF.

Note on this clone: The germline gene is not matched at one end of the junction; a read error may be the cause. The read is 3 residues too short to cover the CDR3 end, so that end is filled in from the germline J gene. This sequence joins TRBV7-7 and TRBJ2-2; the D is unclear. The germline gives CDR1 SSHAT, CDR2 FNYEAQ (reference sequence). The CDR3 runs to 15 residues. Here the CDR3 reads CASSLELPYTGELFF. Partial CDR3 DNA: TGTGCTAGCAGCTTAGAGCTCCCCTACACCGGGGAG.

For this clone: The read falls 3 residues short of the CDR3 end, and the missing part is taken from the germline J gene. The chain uses TRBV7-3 and TRBJ2-6; D may be TRBD2 (6 bases). V gave up 3 bases and J gave up 0 bases, with 6 bases separating them. Looked up from germline, CDR1 is SGHTA and CDR2 is FQGTGA. This CDR3 is 15 amino acids long. The CDR3 spells CASSFGGSGANVLTF. Incomplete CDR3 DNA: TGTGCCAGCAGCTTCGGGGGCTCTGGGGCCAACGTC.

As concerns this clone: The DNA ends 3 residues before the CDR3 does, and the rest of the CDR3 is filled in from the germline J gene. The rearrangement joins TRBV5-1 to TRBJ2-1; 7 nucleotides line up with TRBD2. Losses at the gene ends were 1 base for V and 2 bases for J; bases not matched to a gene: 3. CDR1 is SGHRS and CDR2 is YFSETQ in the germline V gene. This CDR3 is built from 15 residues. Partial CDR3 DNA: TGCGCCAGCAGCTTGAGTCTAGCGGCCTACAATGAG. Its protein is CASSLSLAAYNE. The entire CDR3 protein reads CASSLSLAAYNEQFF.

A remark on this clone: Read data end 3 residues before the CDR3 end; the end is taken from the germline J gene. The genes are TRBV6-1 and TRBJ2-7, with a weak D call TRBD1 (5 bases). Germline-derived CDR1 and CDR2 are MNHNS and SASEGT. Trimming left V 4 bases short and J 2 bases short, with 12 bases between. The CDR3 runs to 14 residues. CDR3 in amino acids: CASSGRQGTYEQYF. CDR3 DNA, as far as it was read: TGTGCCAGCAGTGGAAGGCAGGGAACCTACGAG.

On this clone: The read terminates 3 residues before the CDR3 end, so the remaining end is supplied by the germline J gene. The genes are TRBV6-1 and TRBJ1-2, with 9 positions matching TRBD1. Germline V lookup: CDR1 MNHNS, CDR2 SASEGT. The CDR3 length is 13 residues. CDR3 DNA (partial): TGTGCCAGCAGTGCAACCGGGACAGGGTCC. This codes for CASSATGTGS. The full CDR3 reads CASSATGTGSYTF.

A remark on this clone: The read comes to an end 3 residues before the CDR3 does, leaving the germline J gene to fill in the end. The chain uses TRBV7-3 and TRBJ2-2; D is perhaps TRBD2 (6 bases). Germline lookup yields CDR1 SGHTA and CDR2 FQGTGA. The CDR3 length is 14 residues. CDR3 sequence reads: CANTRGYGNEKLFF. Partial CDR3 DNA: TGTGCCAACACACGGGGGTATGGTAATGAAAAG.

As for this clone: The CDR3 end is not reached by the read, which stops 3 residues before it; the germline J gene fills it in. V is TRBV30 and J is TRBJ1-1; D is ambiguous. The V and J ends lost 1 base and 7 bases respectively, with 10 bases between them. CDR1 and CDR2 from the germline V gene are GTSNPN and SVGIG (reference sequence). CDR3 length: 12 residues. Here the CDR3 reads CAWSEVEIEAFF. The part of the CDR3 DNA that was read is TGTGCCTGGAGTGAAGTAGAAATTGAA.

Comments on this clone: The observed sequence ends 3 residues before the CDR3 terminus, with the missing tail filled in from the germline J gene. The chain links TRBV7-3 to TRBJ2-1; D is possibly TRBD1 (6 bases). The CDR3 sequence is 15 residues long. Germline assignment: CDR1 SGHTA and CDR2 FQGTGA. Trimming took off 4 bases at V and 4 bases at J, with 14 bases between the two ends. CDR3 residues: CASSYGQTAYNEQFF. CDR3 DNA, as far as it was read: TGTGCCAGCAGCTACGGACAGACAGCTTACAATGAG.

A note on this clone: The read comes to an end 3 residues before the CDR3 does, leaving the germline J gene to fill in the end. The chain links TRBV30 to TRBJ1-5; 7 bases are a match to TRBD1. From germline, CDR1 is GTSNPN and CDR2 SVGIG (reference sequence). V trimming: 7 bases; J trimming: 1 base; junction bases outside the gene matches: 4. CDR3 size: 13 residues. This CDR3 is CASGDSSNQPQHF. The covered CDR3 bases are TGTGCCTCAGGGGACAGCAGCAATCAGCCC.

With regard to this clone: The read comes to an end 3 residues before the CDR3 does, leaving the germline J gene to fill in the end. The chain recombines TRBV19 with TRBJ2-1; 8 nucleotides agree with TRBD1. There are 16 residues in the CDR3. Trimming took 3 bases from V and 9 from J; bases not matched to a gene: 13. Germline loops: CDR1 LNHDA, CDR2 SQIVND (reference sequence). CDR3 bases read: TGTGCCAGTAGTATGAGGGGGCGGGACAGGAGTTCTGAG. Its translation: CASSMRGRDRSSE. The full CDR3 protein reads CASSMRGRDRSSEQFF. Filled out from reference TRBV19 and TRBJ2-1, the complete variable domain reads DGGITQSPKYLFRKEGQNVTLSCEQNLNHDAMYWYRQDPGQGLRLIYYSQIVNDFQKGDIAEGYSVSREKKESFPLTVTSAQKNPTAFYLCASSMRGRDRSSEQFFGPGTRLTVL.

In the case of this clone: Read sequence stops 3 residues before the CDR3 end, and the germline J gene provides the missing end. The V and J genes are TRBV14 and TRBJ1-4; a weak D match, TRBD1 (5 bases). V was shortened by 1 base and J by 0 bases, with 9 bases between the two germline ends. The CDR3 consists of 16 residues. Germline V lookup: CDR1 SGHDN, CDR2 FVKESK. CDR3 amino acids: CASSQGTHTTNEKLFF. The sequenced part of the CDR3 DNA is TGTGCCAGCAGCCAAGGGACACATACAACTAATGAAAAA.

For this clone: The read finishes 3 residues shy of the CDR3 end, and the germline J gene is used to complete it. The V gene is TRBV7-2, the J gene TRBJ2-7; D perhaps matches TRBD2 (6 bases). The germline CDR1 and CDR2 sequences are SGHTA and FQGNSA. Trimming pared 2 bases from V and 6 bases from J, leaving 14 bases between. This CDR3 has 14 amino acids. CDR3 region: CASSLTEGDFEQYF. The sequenced part of the CDR3 DNA is TGTGCCAGCAGCTTAACGGAAGGGGACTTCGAG.

As for this clone: The read halts 3 residues ahead of the CDR3 end, with the missing end drawn from the germline J gene. This chain uses TRBV5-1 with TRBJ2-5; D remains ambiguous. Per the germline V gene, CDR1 is SGHRS and CDR2 is YFSETQ. Trimming left V 1 base short and J 2 bases short, with 12 bases between. This CDR3 has 15 residues. The CDR3 sequence: CASSLWSAEQETQYF. CDR3 DNA (partial): TGCGCCAGCAGCTTGTGGTCGGCGGAGCAAGAGACC.

Notes on this clone: The observed sequence ends 3 residues before the CDR3 terminus, with the missing tail filled in from the germline J gene. The gene calls are TRBV5-6 and TRBJ1-2; D remains ambiguous. Germline V gene data show CDR1 as SGHDT and CDR2 as YYEEEE. This CDR3 spans 12 amino acids. Between the trimmed V and J ends, which lost 4 bases and 3 bases, there was a span of 7 bases. CDR3 residues: CASSKQDYGYTF. CDR3 bases read: TGTGCCAGCAGCAAGCAGGACTATGGC.

CDR3 region: CASSFQSGGILNEQFF. The CDR3 DNA, read in part, is TGTGCCAGCAGCTTTCAAAGCGGGGGGATTCTCAATGAG. This chain links TRBV7-3 with TRBJ2-1; 9 nucleotides align to TRBD2. The sequenced fragment ends 3 residues before the CDR3 boundary, so the rest is inferred from the germline J gene. Per germline, CDR1 SGHTA and CDR2 FQGTGA. The CDR3 extends over 16 amino acids. V lost 3 bases and J lost 6; bases outside the gene matches: 9.

A remark on this clone: The read stops 3 residues short of the end of the CDR3; the missing end is completed from the germline J gene. The V gene is TRBV18, the J gene TRBJ2-1, with a possible D match to TRBD2 (6 bases). This CDR3 is built from 16 residues. The V and J ends lost 3 bases and 2 bases respectively, with 14 bases between them. The germline V gene encodes CDR1 KGHSH and CDR2 LQKENI. CDR3 DNA, as far as it was read: TGTGCCAGCTCACCGGGAAGCGGGCTAACCTACAATGAG. It yields the protein CASSPGSGLTYNE. The whole CDR3 sequence reads CASSPGSGLTYNEQFF.

Note on this clone: A read error may produce the germline difference seen at one junction end. The read comes to an end 3 residues before the CDR3 does, leaving the germline J gene to fill in the end. In the same sample, other DNA sequences code for this CDR3. This sequence joins TRBV7-3 and TRBJ2-2; D might be TRBD2 (5 bases). Germline lookup yields CDR1 SGHTA and CDR2 FQGTGA. CDR3 length equals 14 residues. The part of the CDR3 DNA that was read is TGTGCCAGTAGCTCACTAGCGAACACCGGGGAG. Translation: CASSSLANTGE. The whole CDR3 sequence reads CASSSLANTGELFF.

With respect to this clone: Coverage ceases 3 residues before the CDR3 finishes, and the germline J gene fills in the end. The chain links TRBV2 to TRBJ2-2, with D tentatively TRBD1 or TRBD2 (5 bases each). Per germline, CDR1 SNHLY and CDR2 FYNNEI. The CDR3 is 16 residues long. Here the CDR3 reads CASEGFTYSGANVLFF. CDR3 DNA, as far as it was read: TGTGCCAGCGAGGGGTTCACTTACTCTGGGGCCAACGTG.